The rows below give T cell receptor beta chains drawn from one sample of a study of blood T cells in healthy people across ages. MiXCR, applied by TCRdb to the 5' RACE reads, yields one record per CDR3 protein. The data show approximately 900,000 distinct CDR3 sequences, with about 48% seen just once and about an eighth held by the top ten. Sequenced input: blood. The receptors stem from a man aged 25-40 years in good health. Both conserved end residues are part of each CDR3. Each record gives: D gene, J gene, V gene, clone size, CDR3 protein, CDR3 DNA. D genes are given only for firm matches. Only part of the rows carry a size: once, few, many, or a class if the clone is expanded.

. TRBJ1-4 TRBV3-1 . CASSPILAKLGEKLFF TGTGCCAGCAGCCCCATATTGGCGAAGCTCGGTGAAAAACTGTTTTTT
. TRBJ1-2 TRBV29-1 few CSVEGALDGYTF TGCAGCGTTGAAGGGGCTCTGGATGGCTACACCTTC
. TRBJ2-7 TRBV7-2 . CASSLSGVTQYF TGTGCCAGCAGCTTATCCGGGGTGACGCAGTACTTC
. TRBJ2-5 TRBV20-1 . CSASIMETQYF TGCAGTGCTTCCATTATGGAGACCCAGTACTTC
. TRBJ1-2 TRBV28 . CASILGQGTGGYTF TGTGCCAGCATCTTAGGGCAGGGAACAGGTGGCTACACCTTC
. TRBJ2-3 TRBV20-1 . CSRAPWGGADTQYF TGCAGTCGGGCCCCCTGGGGCGGGGCAGATACGCAGTATTTT
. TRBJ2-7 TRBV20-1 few CSASSSVFLREQYF TGCAGTGCTAGTTCATCGGTTTTCCTACGAGAGCAGTACTTC
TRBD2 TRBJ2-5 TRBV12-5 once CASGVGGRETQYF TGTGCTAGTGGTGTCGGCGGGAGAGAGACCCAGTACTTC
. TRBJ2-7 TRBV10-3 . CTISDAYEQYF TGTACCATCAGTGATGCCTACGAGCAGTACTTC
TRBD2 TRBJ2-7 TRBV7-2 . CASSSTSGGPYEQYF TGTGCCAGCAGCTCGACTAGCGGGGGCCCCTACGAGCAGTACTTC
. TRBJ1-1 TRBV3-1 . CASSRTPGSAEAFF TGTGCCAGCAGCCGAACACCAGGGTCCGCTGAAGCTTTCTTT
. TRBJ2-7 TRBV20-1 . CSAGYEQYF TGCAGTGCCGGCTACGAGCAGTACTTC
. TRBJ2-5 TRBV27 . CASSFLERETQYF TGTGCCAGCAGTTTCCTAGAAAGAGAGACCCAGTACTTC
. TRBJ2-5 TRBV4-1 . CASSQTDSKEAQYF TGCGCCAGCAGCCAAACCGACAGCAAAGAGGCCCAGTACTTC
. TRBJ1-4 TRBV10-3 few CAISEGATNEKLFF TGTGCCATCAGTGAAGGGGCAACTAATGAAAAACTGTTTTTT
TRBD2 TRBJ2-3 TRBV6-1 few CASSGLAGGGADTQYF TGTGCCAGCAGTGGACTAGCGGGGGGCGGAGCAGATACGCAGTATTTT
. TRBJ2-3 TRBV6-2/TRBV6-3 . CASSYSLASGANTDTQYF TGTGCCAGCAGTTACAGCCTGGCCAGCGGAGCGAACACAGATACGCAGTATTTT
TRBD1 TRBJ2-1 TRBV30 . CAGTRTGNEQFF TGTGCCGGGACCCGGACAGGGAATGAGCAGTTCTTC
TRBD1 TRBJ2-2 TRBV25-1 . CASSDPAGDRGSNTGELFF TGTGCCAGCAGTGACCCAGCTGGGGACAGGGGATCGAACACCGGGGAGCTGTTTTTT
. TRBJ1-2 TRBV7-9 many CASSLSGAYGYTF TGTGCCAGCAGCTTGTCCGGAGCCTATGGCTACACCTTC
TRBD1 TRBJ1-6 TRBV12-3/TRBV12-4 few CASSTSGTGTPLHF TGTGCCAGCAGTACCTCCGGGACAGGCACACCCCTCCACTTT
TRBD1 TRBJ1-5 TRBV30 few CACQGVGGNQPQHF TGTGCCTGTCAGGGGGTAGGCGGCAATCAGCCCCAGCATTTT
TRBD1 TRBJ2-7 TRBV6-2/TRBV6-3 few CASSSLSGTGRPYEQYF TGTGCCAGCAGTTCCCTATCCGGGACAGGGAGACCCTACGAGCAGTACTTC
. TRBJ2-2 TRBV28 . CASSLVRSRTGELFF TGTGCCAGCAGTTTGGTGAGGTCACGCACCGGGGAGCTGTTTTTT
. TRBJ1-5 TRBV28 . CASSPPDSGGNQPQHF TGTGCCAGCAGTCCCCCGGACTCTGGGGGCAATCAGCCCCAGCATTTT
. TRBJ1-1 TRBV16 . CASSLYPPPGTEAFF TGTGCCAGCAGCCTATATCCGCCCCCAGGGACTGAAGCTTTCTTT
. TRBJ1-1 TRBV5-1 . CASSLAVRGQGTAEAFF TGCGCCAGCAGCTTGGCCGTTCGGGGACAAGGTACCGCTGAAGCTTTCTTT
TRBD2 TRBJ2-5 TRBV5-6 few CASTLDGGGTVETQYF TGTGCCAGCACCCTTGACGGGGGAGGGACTGTTGAGACCCAGTACTTC
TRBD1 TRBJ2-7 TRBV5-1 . CASSETGTGYEQYF TGCGCCAGCAGCGAAACCGGGACAGGCTACGAGCAGTACTTC
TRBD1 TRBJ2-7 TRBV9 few CASSMGTGPYEQYF TGTGCCAGCAGCATGGGGACAGGTCCCTACGAGCAGTACTTC
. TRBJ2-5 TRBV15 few CATSLIAGETQYF TGTGCCACCAGCTTGATAGCCGGGGAGACCCAGTACTTC
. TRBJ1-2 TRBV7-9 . CASTQTQTFPYGHTF TGTGCCAGCACCCAGACACAAACATTCCCGTATGGCCACACCTTC
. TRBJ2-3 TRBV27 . CASSWTPSTDTQYF TGTGCCAGCAGCTGGACACCCAGCACAGATACGCAGTATTTT
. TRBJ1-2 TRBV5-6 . CASSWDAGRNGYTF TGTGCCAGCAGCTGGGACGCGGGGCGGAATGGCTACACCTTC
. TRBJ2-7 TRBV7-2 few CASSLAGGLGEQYF TGTGCCAGCAGCTTAGCGGGGGGGCTGGGCGAGCAGTACTTC
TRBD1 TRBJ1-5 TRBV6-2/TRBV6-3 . CASRWTGSRNQPQHF TGTGCCAGCAGGTGGACAGGGAGTAGGAATCAGCCCCAGCATTTT
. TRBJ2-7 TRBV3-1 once CASSQIYGLGRGLDEQYF TGTGCCAGCAGCCAAATCTACGGGTTGGGCAGGGGACTCGACGAGCAGTACTTC
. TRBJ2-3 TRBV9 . CASSGPTGTDTQYF TGTGCCAGCAGCGGACCGACAGGCACAGATACGCAGTATTTT
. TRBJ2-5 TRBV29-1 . CSVSGLQETLYF TGCAGCGTTTCGGGCCTCCAAGAGACCCTGTACTTC
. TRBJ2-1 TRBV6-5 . CASSWASANEQFF TGTGCCAGCAGTTGGGCATCAGCTAATGAGCAGTTCTTC
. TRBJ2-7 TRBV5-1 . CASSLGPDEQYF TGCGCCAGCAGCTTGGGTCCGGACGAGCAGTACTTC
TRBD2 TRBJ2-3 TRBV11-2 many CASSSLAGGKDTQYF TGTGCCAGCAGCTCCCTGGCGGGGGGGAAAGATACGCAGTATTTT
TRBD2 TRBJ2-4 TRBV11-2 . CASSLESLAGDEQYF TGTGCCAGCAGCTTAGAGTCACTAGCGGGGGATGAGCAGTACTTC
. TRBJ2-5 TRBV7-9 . CASRARYQETQYF TGTGCCAGCAGAGCGCGGTACCAAGAGACCCAGTACTTC
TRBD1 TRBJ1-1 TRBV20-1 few CSAHRQGVTVAEAFF TGCAGTGCTCACCGACAGGGGGTTACTGTGGCTGAAGCTTTCTTT
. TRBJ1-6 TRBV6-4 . CASSEAGNSPLHF TGTGCCAGCAGTGAGGCAGGGAATTCACCCCTCCACTTT
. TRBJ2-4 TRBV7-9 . CASSPRDGQKNIQYF TGTGCCAGCAGCCCCCGGGACGGACAAAAAAACATTCAGTACTTC
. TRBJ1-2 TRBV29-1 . CSVSINYGYTF TGCAGCGTTTCCATAAACTATGGCTACACCTTC
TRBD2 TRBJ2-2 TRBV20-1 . CSAAGTTYTGELFF TGCAGTGCTGCCGGGACTACCTACACCGGGGAGCTGTTTTTT
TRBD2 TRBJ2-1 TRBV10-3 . CAITGTSGGSSYNEQFF TGTGCCATCACCGGGACTAGCGGGGGGAGCTCCTACAATGAGCAGTTCTTC
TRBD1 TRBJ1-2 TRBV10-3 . CAISESGTGDGYTF TGTGCCATCAGTGAGTCCGGGACAGGGGATGGCTACACCTTC
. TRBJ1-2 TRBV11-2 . CASSLARTFSGYGYTF TGTGCCAGCAGCTTAGCCCGTACATTTAGCGGATATGGCTACACCTTC